This TCR beta chain was retrieved from a study of cytomegalovirus exposure and HLA in healthy donors. The study ran its PCR with 60 Vbeta and 13 Jbeta primers. The data were produced by immunoSEQ multiplex PCR, yet TCRdb's version contains in-frame clones alone and is incomplete. The repertoire holds nearly 110,000 clones, about 85% seen once, with around 2.3% in the top ten. This CDR3 is built from 13 residues. With 2 bases removed from V and 10 bases from J, the gap between germline ends came to 9 bases. CDR1 is MNHEY and CDR2 is SVGAGI in the germline V gene. The chain is built from TRBV6-5 and TRBJ1-6; D is undetermined. The receptor comes from a man aged 30-40 years in good health and CMV-seronegative. The sample comprised PBMCs. In DNA form, the CDR3 reads TGTGCCAGCAGTTACGAGGGCCGATCACCCCTCCACTTT. Translation gives CASSYEGRSPLHF.